The 17 T cell receptor beta chains below were found in one sample sequenced in a study of control samples from healthy donors and cancer patients. TCRdb's table, derived via immunoSEQ multiplex PCR, lists solely in-frame clones and lacks some. The repertoire holds some 130,000 clones, with under 95% as singletons. Sequencing was done on a sample of PBMCs. All receptors come from a man aged 45-60 years with head and neck cancer.

This clone was seen more than once but under ten times. The chain uses TRBV30 and TRBJ2-3; no firm D call. Trimming took off 2 bases at V and 5 bases at J, with 17 bases between the two ends. The CDR3 totals 15 residues. Germline assignment: CDR1 GTSNPN and CDR2 SVGIG (reference sequence). The CDR3, as DNA: TGTGCCTGGAGTCAATTCTCATCGGGTGGAGATACGCAGTATTTT. Amino acids: CAWSQFSSGGDTQYF.

This chain links TRBV24-1 with TRBJ2-3; D might be TRBD2 (5 bases). The CDR3 consists of 14 residues. V was clipped by 8 bases and J by 0 bases, with 11 bases between them. The germline gives CDR1 KGHDR, CDR2 SFDVKD. The CDR3 region is CATTSGRSTDTQYF. The CDR3, as DNA: TGTGCCACCACGAGCGGCAGGAGCACAGATACGCAGTATTTT.

The chain is built from TRBV5-1 and TRBJ2-5; TRBD1 or TRBD2 may be the D gene (5 bases each). V lost 6 bases, J lost 5 bases, and 17 bases lay in between. Looked up from germline, CDR1 is SGHRS and CDR2 is YFSETQ. This CDR3 is built from 14 residues. The CDR3 DNA reads as TGCGCCAGCAAGGATATTGGGGGTAGGGAGACCCAGTACTTC. Translated, it gives CASKDIGGRETQYF.

The J gene is TRBJ2-1, the V gene TRBV5-1; 7 bases are a match to TRBD2. This CDR3 spans 14 amino acids. The V gene's germline CDR1 is SGHRS and CDR2 YFSETQ. J gave up 9 bases and V 0 bases, and 6 bases lay outside the gene matches. Written as DNA, the CDR3 is TGCGCCAGCAGCTTGGCCGCGGGGGTGGGTGAGCAGTTCTTC. Translation gives CASSLAAGVGEQFF. Looking up the rest from reference TRBV5-1 and TRBJ2-1 gives the full variable domain: KAGVTQTPRYLIKTRGQQVTLSCSPISGHRSVSWYQQTPGQGLQFLFEYFSETQRNKGNFPGRFSGRQFSNSRSEMNVSTLELGDSALYLCASSLAAGVGEQFFGPGTRLTVL.

The chain recombines TRBV7-9 with TRBJ2-3; D possibly corresponds to TRBD1 (5 bases). Trimming removed 5 bases at V and 4 bases at J, with 13 bases between. There are 14 residues in the CDR3. The germline V gene encodes CDR1 SEHNR and CDR2 FQNEAQ (reference sequence). The CDR3 sequence: CASSARARADTQYF. The CDR3, as DNA: TGTGCCAGCAGCGCTCGCGCCAGGGCAGATACGCAGTATTTT.

This chain links TRBV6-1 with TRBJ2-4; no definite D call. Looked up from germline, CDR1 is MNHNS and CDR2 is SASEGT. V dropped 3 bases and J dropped 0 bases, with 12 bases sitting between them. This CDR3 comprises 16 residues. The CDR3 reads CASSDIGDLAKNIQYF. The CDR3 bases are TGTGCCAGCAGTGACATAGGCGATTTAGCCAAAAACATTCAGTACTTC.

Remarks on this clone: Other nucleotide sequences in the sample specify the same CDR3. The chain combines TRBV7-3 with TRBJ2-6; 15 positions match TRBD2. The CDR3 runs to 18 residues. V gave up 3 bases and J gave up 3 bases; unmatched junction bases: 3. Germline V gives CDR1 SGHTA, CDR2 FQGTGA. The CDR3 nucleotides read TGTGCCAGCAGCTTGGGACTAGCGGGGGGCGGTGGGGCCAACGTCCTGACTTTC. Translated: CASSLGLAGGGGANVLTF. The full variable domain, completed using reference TRBV7-3 and TRBJ2-6, is GAGVSQTPSNKVTEKGKYVELRCDPISGHTALYWYRQSLGQGPEFLIYFQGTGAADDSGLPNDRFFAVRPEGSVSTLKIQRTERGDSAVYLCASSLGLAGGGGANVLTFGAGSRLTVL.

The J gene is TRBJ2-3, the V gene TRBV5-5; D ambiguous. In germline, CDR1 is SGHKS, CDR2 YYEKEE (reference sequence). V lost 1 base to trimming and J lost 0 bases, with 15 bases between them. The CDR3 contains 17 residues. In DNA, the CDR3 is TGTGCCAGCAGCTTGAAGCTTATTCTATCTAGCACAGATACGCAGTATTTT. Its translation is CASSLKLILSSTDTQYF.

This sequence joins TRBV7-9 and TRBJ2-3; no definite D call. The germline V gene has CDR1 SEHNR and CDR2 FQNEAQ (reference sequence). The CDR3 is 14 residues long. V gave up 2 bases and J gave up 1 base, with 7 bases separating them. This chain's CDR3 is CASSLYGGTDTQYF. CDR3 DNA sequence: TGTGCCAGCAGCTTATATGGAGGCACAGATACGCAGTATTTT.

The chain has TRBV28 and TRBJ1-2, with 9 bases matching TRBD1. Looked up from germline, CDR1 is MDHEN and CDR2 is SYDVKM. Trimming removed 7 bases from V and 5 bases from J; junction bases left unmatched: 8. The CDR3 extends over 14 amino acids. CDR3 protein: CASITTGGRYGYTF. The CDR3 DNA reads TGTGCCAGCATCACGACAGGGGGAAGGTATGGCTACACCTTC.

This clone was recorded only once. The J gene is TRBJ2-1, the V gene TRBV11-3, with D perhaps TRBD1 (6 bases). The CDR3 is 13 amino acids. V was trimmed by 5 bases and J by 8 bases, leaving 13 bases between them. Germline V gene sequence: CDR1 SGHNT, CDR2 YENEEA. CDR3 nucleotides: TGTGCCAGCAGCACCCAGGGGTTGGATGAGCAGTTCTTC. Its protein is CASSTQGLDEQFF.

V usage is TRBV6-7 and J usage is TRBJ2-7; D is uncertain. TRBV6-7 is marked as an open reading frame, function uncertain. The V and J ends lost 0 bases and 2 bases respectively, with 11 bases between them. The CDR3 spans 15 residues. This CDR3 reads CASSYSTTNTYEQYF. CDR3 DNA sequence: TGTGCCAGCAGTTACTCAACTACTAACACCTACGAGCAGTACTTC.

V usage is TRBV10-3 and J usage is TRBJ2-7; D ambiguous. The V and J ends lost 6 bases and 2 bases respectively, with 8 bases between them. This CDR3 has 12 amino acids. Germline CDR1 ENHRY, CDR2 SYGVKD. The CDR3 nucleotides are TGTGCCATCAGAGGTACCACCTACGAGCAGTACTTC. Its protein is CAIRGTTYEQYF.

The chain links TRBV6-2 or TRBV6-3 to TRBJ2-1; 8 nucleotides match TRBD2. Germline CDR1 is MNHEY and CDR2 is SVGEGT. J gave up 4 bases and V 5 bases, and 16 bases lay outside the gene matches. The CDR3 is 18 residues long. The chain's CDR3 is CASSLRNERGILYNEQFF. Here the CDR3 DNA reads TGTGCCAGCAGTCTACGAAACGAGCGGGGGATCTTATACAATGAGCAGTTCTTC.

This chain links TRBV5-4 with TRBJ2-5; TRBD1 agrees at 7 bases. Germline V CDR1 and CDR2: SGHNT, YYREEE (reference sequence). The CDR3 is 14 amino acids. V shed 0 bases, J shed 4 bases, and the junction held 3 bases outside the gene matches. The CDR3 coding sequence is TGTGCCAGCAGCTTGGCCGGGACAGCAGAGACCCAGTACTTC. It translates to CASSLAGTAETQYF.

V gene TRBV24-1 combines with J gene TRBJ2-7, with unresolved D. The CDR3 has 14 amino acids. Trimming cost V 12 bases and J 0 bases, with 17 bases left between them. Germline assignment: CDR1 KGHDR and CDR2 SFDVKD. The CDR3 loop is CAPPTPISSYEQYF. For the CDR3, the DNA is TGTGCCCCCCCGACACCGATAAGCTCCTACGAGCAGTACTTC.

The rearrangement joins TRBV28 to TRBJ1-4, with unresolved D. The V gene lost 3 bases and the J gene lost 7 bases, with 9 bases spanning the gap. This CDR3 contains 13 residues. The germline CDR1 and CDR2 sequences are MDHEN and SYDVKM. The CDR3 reads CASSLNPAEKLFF. The DNA for the CDR3 is TGTGCCAGCAGTTTGAACCCGGCTGAAAAACTGTTTTTT. The variable domain in full, completed from reference TRBV28 and TRBJ1-4, reads DVKVTQSSRYLVKRTGEKVFLECVQDMDHENMFWYRQDPGLGLRLIYFSYDVKMKEKGDIPEGYSVSREKKERFSLILESASTNQTSMYLCASSLNPAEKLFFGSGTQLSVL.